These T cell receptor beta chains were read from a single sample in a study of CD8 T cells in Susac syndrome. MiXCR, run by TCRdb on the immunoSEQ multiplex PCR reads, gives a single entry per CDR3 protein. The profile shows about 100,000 distinct CDR3 sequences, about 95% of them singletons. Sequencing was carried out using CD8+ T cells from PBMCs. The receptors here all came from a human donor with Susac syndrome. CDR3s leave out the opening cysteine and the closing phenylalanine or tryptophan.

CDR3aa	v_gene	j_gene
ASSYGANEQY	TRBV6-5	TRBJ2-7
ASSNQGESTYGYT	TRBV19	TRBJ1-2
GTGSDNEQF	TRBV12-3/TRBV12-4	TRBJ2-1
SVEGRDYPGADTQY	TRBV29-1	TRBJ2-3
SVDPWANGYT	TRBV29-1	TRBJ1-2
ASSLERGGAKYEQY	TRBV13	TRBJ2-7
ASRPPGAGNTIY	TRBV7-9	TRBJ1-3
ASTGTDVGPQH	TRBV19	TRBJ1-5
ASSQLPDTQY	TRBV14	TRBJ2-3
ASRSEGANTEAF	TRBV19	TRBJ1-1
SVEDLGDEQY	TRBV29-1	TRBJ2-7
SVLWGYGYT	TRBV29-1	TRBJ1-2
ASSPMTGKETQY	TRBV18	TRBJ2-5
ASSTSRRSYNEQF	TRBV7-2	TRBJ2-1
SARDSGRDTGELF	TRBV20-1	TRBJ2-2
ASSSAGGNTEAF	TRBV6-6	TRBJ1-1
AGASGRLDTQY	TRBV2	TRBJ2-3
SALKGLAENNEQF	TRBV20-1	TRBJ2-1
ASSPIVSYNEQF	TRBV7-9	TRBJ2-1
SVELFGLAGREQF	TRBV29-1	TRBJ2-1
SARDQTSRDTQY	TRBV20-1	TRBJ2-3
SARPTTNEKLF	TRBV20-1	TRBJ1-4
ASSLSGGGDSNQPQH	TRBV27	TRBJ1-5
ASSLNQGAGQPQH	TRBV6-6	TRBJ1-5
ASSWGLAYEQY	TRBV13	TRBJ2-7
ATSREGRRGFWARGDTQY	TRBV15	TRBJ2-3
ASSTGTVQETQY	TRBV6-6	TRBJ2-5
ASSLEGQVDNSPLH	TRBV5-1	TRBJ1-6
ASSLAPGTWGGELF	TRBV7-2	TRBJ2-2
ASRPGTGAENIQY	TRBV7-9	TRBJ2-4
ASSPLEARATDTQY	TRBV18	TRBJ2-3
ASNSGVGTDTQY	TRBV11-2	TRBJ2-3
ASSLDRYSSYEQY	TRBV11-2	TRBJ2-7
SVDSTGELF	TRBV29-1	TRBJ2-2
ASSWTGANYGYT	TRBV7-9	TRBJ1-2
SAPVDRGWF	TRBV20-1	TRBJ2-1
ASSLEGGTSGETQY	TRBV4-1	TRBJ2-5
ASSGEDTGELF	TRBV6-4	TRBJ2-2
ATSRGTTGIQY	TRBV15	TRBJ2-4
ATSREGATGDTQY	TRBV15	TRBJ2-3
ASSQTPGTGAGPLH	TRBV4-1	TRBJ1-6
ASSDSVAGDYNEQF	TRBV6-4	TRBJ2-1
ASSVGPWGEQY	TRBV9	TRBJ2-7
ASSHRDRAYGYT	TRBV19	TRBJ1-2
ASRRDSLITGELF	TRBV12-3/TRBV12-4	TRBJ2-2
ASSYSVSGGETQY	TRBV6-7	TRBJ2-5
ATSGTATGLIYEQY	TRBV15	TRBJ2-7
ASSSGPWQY	TRBV5-1	TRBJ2-7
SAWTGVYT	TRBV29-1	TRBJ1-2
ASSQGPGGSTEAF	TRBV3-1	TRBJ1-1
ASSEALSLQDGYT	TRBV2	TRBJ1-2
ASSLEQGGWDTQY	TRBV7-2	TRBJ2-3
ASSQGPEKAF	TRBV3-1	TRBJ1-1
ASSPSLPGEQY	TRBV18	TRBJ2-7
SARDLTSSQETQY	TRBV20-1	TRBJ2-5
ASSLFGERTYEQY	TRBV27	TRBJ2-7